In its sample, the clone carrying this T cell receptor (beta chain) was seen many times. Its antigen is undetermined. The V and J ends lost 4 bases and 10 bases respectively, with 8 bases between them. CDR3 size: 11 residues. These data are taken from a study of neurological immune-mediated disorders. The authors made cDNA by 5'RACE with 10-nucleotide random UMIs. TCRdb called the 5' RACE reads again in MiXCR, with one record for every CDR3 protein. This table holds 30,000 to 45,000 distinct CDR3 sequences, nearly 5% found once. The group of healthy controls was made up of people who were blood bank volunteers in Maryland, USA. The T cells used for sorted libraries numbered about 930,000, either CD4+ or CD8+. General study results and limits: Across subjects, no CDR3 amino acid sequence appeared in expanded clones of more than one subject, a finding that suggested private repertoires in all groups.

The chain couples TRBV12-3 or TRBV12-4 to TRBJ2-1; TRBD1 is a possible D gene (5 bases). The receptor's source is a man in his late teens or twenties in good health. The specimen was CD4+ T cells from blood. CDR3 amino acids: CASSSRAEQFF. The CDR3 nucleotides are TGTGCCAGCAGTTCCAGGGCCGAGCAGTTCTTC.